This entry lists 5 T cell receptor beta chains sequenced from one sample in a study of blood T cells in healthy people across ages. A second PCR of roughly 6 to 12 cycles used a sample-barcoded 5' primer and a J-beta primer mix. MiXCR, run by TCRdb on the 5' RACE reads, gives a single entry per CDR3 protein. The repertoire holds 750,000 to 950,000 distinct CDR3 sequences, roughly 50% seen once, with roughly 40% in the top ten. Material for sequencing was blood. The receptors here all came from a man at least 80 years old in good health.

This clonotype was seen many times. The V and J genes are TRBV7-2 and TRBJ2-7, with D possibly TRBD2 on 5 matching bases. Between the trimmed V and J ends, which lost 3 bases and 2 bases, there was a span of 11 bases. Germline V lookup: CDR1 SGHTA, CDR2 FQGNSA. The CDR3 is made up of 14 amino acids. The CDR3 protein is CASSFGGSTYEQYF. The CDR3, as DNA: TGTGCCAGCAGCTTTGGCGGGTCGACCTACGAGCAGTACTTC.

This clonotype came up a few times. The chain uses TRBV27 and TRBJ1-1; D call uncertain. Germline-derived CDR1 and CDR2 are MNHEY and SMNVEV (reference sequence). The CDR3 loop spans 13 amino acids. Trimming removed 3 bases at V and 7 bases at J, with 12 bases between. CDR3 bases: TGTGCCAGCAGTTTGTTGGTAGGTCTTGAAGCTTTCTTT. Its translation is CASSLLVGLEAFF.

The V and J genes are TRBV5-1 and TRBJ2-7, with 9 bases identical to TRBD2. CDR1 and CDR2 (germline): SGHRS, YFSETQ. This CDR3 is built from 15 residues. V dropped 0 bases and J dropped 4; count of bases not matched to a gene: 5. The CDR3 DNA reads as TGCGCCAGCAGCTTGGTGGGGACTAGCTTGTACGAGCAGTACTTC. Its protein product is CASSLVGTSLYEQYF.

This chain connects TRBV2 to TRBJ1-4; TRBD1 agrees at 11 bases. Germline lookup yields CDR1 SNHLY and CDR2 FYNNEI. V dropped 8 bases and J dropped 10; count of bases not matched to a gene: 3. The length of the CDR3 is 12 residues. CDR3 loop: CASFGTGGKLFF. CDR3 in DNA: TGTGCCAGCTTCGGGACAGGGGGAAAACTGTTTTTT.

CDR3 region: CASSVKRGPFNYGYTF. Here the CDR3 DNA reads TGTGCCAGCAGCGTCAAAAGAGGTCCGTTTAACTATGGCTACACCTTC. The J gene is TRBJ1-2, the V gene TRBV9; D unclear. V lost 2 bases, J lost 1 base, and 15 bases lay in between. CDR3 size: 16 residues. CDR1 is SGDLS and CDR2 is YYNGEE in the germline V gene. Full variable domain (rest looked up from reference TRBV9 and TRBJ1-2): DSGVTQTPKHLITATGQRVTLRCSPRSGDLSVYWYQQSLDQGLQFLIQYYNGEERAKGNILERFSAQQFPDLHSELNLSSLELGDSALYFCASSVKRGPFNYGYTFGSGTRLTVV.